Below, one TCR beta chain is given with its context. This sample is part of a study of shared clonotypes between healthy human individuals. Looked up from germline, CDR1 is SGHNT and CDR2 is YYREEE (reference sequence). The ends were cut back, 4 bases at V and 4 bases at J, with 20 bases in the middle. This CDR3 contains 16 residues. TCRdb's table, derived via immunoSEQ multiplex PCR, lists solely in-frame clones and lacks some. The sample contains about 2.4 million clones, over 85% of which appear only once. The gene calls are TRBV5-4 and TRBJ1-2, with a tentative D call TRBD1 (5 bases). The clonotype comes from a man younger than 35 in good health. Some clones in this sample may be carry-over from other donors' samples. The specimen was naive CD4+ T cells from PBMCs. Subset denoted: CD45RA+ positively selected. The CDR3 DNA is TGTGCCAGCAGCAAGGGACTGGGGAAGTCAGCCTATGGCTACACCTTC. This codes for CASSKGLGKSAYGYTF.